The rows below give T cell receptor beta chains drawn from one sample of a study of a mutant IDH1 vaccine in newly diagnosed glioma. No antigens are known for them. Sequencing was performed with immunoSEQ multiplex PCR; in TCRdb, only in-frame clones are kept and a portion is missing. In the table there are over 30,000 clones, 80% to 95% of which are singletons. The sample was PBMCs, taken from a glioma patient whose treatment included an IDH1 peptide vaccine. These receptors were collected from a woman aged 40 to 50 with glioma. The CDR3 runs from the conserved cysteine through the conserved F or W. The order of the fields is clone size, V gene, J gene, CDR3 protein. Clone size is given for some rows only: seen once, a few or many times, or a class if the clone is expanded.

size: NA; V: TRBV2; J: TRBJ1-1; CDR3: CASSEARGRRAFF
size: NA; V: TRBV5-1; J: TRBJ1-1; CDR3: CASSPLQGANTEAFF
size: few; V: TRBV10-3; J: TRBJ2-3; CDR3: CAISDSGTGADTQYF
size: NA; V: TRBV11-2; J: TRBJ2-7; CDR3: CASSSWQRYEQYF
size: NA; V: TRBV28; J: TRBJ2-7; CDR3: CASSLSRGRIDF
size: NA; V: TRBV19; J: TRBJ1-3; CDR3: CASSIRTGNTIYF
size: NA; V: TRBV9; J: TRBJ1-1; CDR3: CASSVRSNTEAFF
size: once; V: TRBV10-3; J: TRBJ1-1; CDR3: CAISSGQGVRTEAFF
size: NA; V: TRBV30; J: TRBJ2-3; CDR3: CAWSVTSGSTDTQYF
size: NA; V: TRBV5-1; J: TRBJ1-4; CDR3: CASSLGRGLGKLFF
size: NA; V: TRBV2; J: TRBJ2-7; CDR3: CASSEGGKGPYF
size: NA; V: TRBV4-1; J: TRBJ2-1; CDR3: CASSQVGIDEQFF
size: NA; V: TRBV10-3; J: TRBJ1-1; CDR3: CAITPTGGTEAFF
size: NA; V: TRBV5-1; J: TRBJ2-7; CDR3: CASSSAGGYEQYF
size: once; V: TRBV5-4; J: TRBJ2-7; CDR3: CASSLDRTYEQYF
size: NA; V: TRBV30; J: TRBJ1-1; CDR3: CAWSAGTGNTEAFF
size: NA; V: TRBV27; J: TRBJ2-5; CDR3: CASSLLGGPPETQYF
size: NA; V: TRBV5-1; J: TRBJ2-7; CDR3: CASSLAGGSSYEQYF
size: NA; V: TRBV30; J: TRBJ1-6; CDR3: CAWGDGNSPLHF
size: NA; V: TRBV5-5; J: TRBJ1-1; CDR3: CASSLNRFTEAFF
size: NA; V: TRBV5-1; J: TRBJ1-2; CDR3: CASSLTGINYGYTF
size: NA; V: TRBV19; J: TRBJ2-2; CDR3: CASRTSGANTGELFF
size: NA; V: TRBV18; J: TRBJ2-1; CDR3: CASSPRPAGGVNEQFF
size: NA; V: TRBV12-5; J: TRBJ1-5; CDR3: CASGLVVYGAFSNQPQHF
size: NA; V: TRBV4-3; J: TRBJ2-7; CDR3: CASSQGSGAYEQYF
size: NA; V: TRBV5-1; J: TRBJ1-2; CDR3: CASSLSTGNYGYTF
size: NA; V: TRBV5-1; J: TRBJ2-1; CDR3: CASSLVVQGGYNEQFF